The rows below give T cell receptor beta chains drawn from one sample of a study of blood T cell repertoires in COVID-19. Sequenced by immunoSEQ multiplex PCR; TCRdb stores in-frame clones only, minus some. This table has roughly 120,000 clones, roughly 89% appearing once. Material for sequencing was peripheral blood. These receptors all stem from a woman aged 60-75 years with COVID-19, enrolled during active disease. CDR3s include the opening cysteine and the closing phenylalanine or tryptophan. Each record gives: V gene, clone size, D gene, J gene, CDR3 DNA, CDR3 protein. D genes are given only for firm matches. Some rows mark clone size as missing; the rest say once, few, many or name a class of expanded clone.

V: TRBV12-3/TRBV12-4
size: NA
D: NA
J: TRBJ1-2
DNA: TGTGCCAGCAGTTTCGGACTGAACTATGGCTACACCTTC
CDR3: CASSFGLNYGYTF

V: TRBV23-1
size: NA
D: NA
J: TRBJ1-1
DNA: TGCGCCAGCAGTCAATTCCCAAAGCACACTGAAGCTTTCTTT
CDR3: CASSQFPKHTEAFF

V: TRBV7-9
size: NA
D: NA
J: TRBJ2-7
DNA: TGTGCCAGCAGCTTAGCCCCGTCGGAGAACGAGCAGTACTTC
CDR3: CASSLAPSENEQYF

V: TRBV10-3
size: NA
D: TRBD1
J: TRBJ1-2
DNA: TGTGCCATCAGTGAGGGTGTAGGACAGGGCCTTAACTATGGCTACACCTTC
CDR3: CAISEGVGQGLNYGYTF

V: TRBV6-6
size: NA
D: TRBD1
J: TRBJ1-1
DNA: TGTGCCAGCAGTGTGGGGACAGGGGGAGTCACTGAAGCTTTCTTT
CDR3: CASSVGTGGVTEAFF

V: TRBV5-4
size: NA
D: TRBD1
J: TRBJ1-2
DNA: TGTGCCAGCAGCACCAGGACAGGGTATGGTCCCGAGAGGTATGGCTACACCTTC
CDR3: CASSTRTGYGPERYGYTF

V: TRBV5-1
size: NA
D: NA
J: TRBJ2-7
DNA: TGCGCCAGCAGCTTAGGCAGGCCCTACGAGCAGTACTTC
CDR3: CASSLGRPYEQYF

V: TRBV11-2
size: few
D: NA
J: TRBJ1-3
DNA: TGTGCCAGCAGCTTAGATGTCCTAGCACGGAACACCATATATTTT
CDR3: CASSLDVLARNTIYF

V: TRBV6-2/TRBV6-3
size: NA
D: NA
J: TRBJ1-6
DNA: TGTGCCAGCAGTTCCCCGAGCTCCTATAATTCACCCCTCCACTTT
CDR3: CASSSPSSYNSPLHF

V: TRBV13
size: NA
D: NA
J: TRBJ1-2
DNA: TGTGCCAGCAGTACTAGAGGGCCACCACGTAGCTATGGCTACACCTTC
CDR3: CASSTRGPPRSYGYTF

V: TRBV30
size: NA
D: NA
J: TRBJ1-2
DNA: TGTGCCTGGAGGCGGGGAGGCGCTAACTATGGCTACACCTTC
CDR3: CAWRRGGANYGYTF

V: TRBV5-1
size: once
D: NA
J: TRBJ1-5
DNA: TGCGCCAGCAGCTTTACGGGGGGTCTGAATCAGCCCCAGCATTTT
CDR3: CASSFTGGLNQPQHF

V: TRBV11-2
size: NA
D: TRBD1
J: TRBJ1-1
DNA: TGTGCCAGCAGCCAACAGGGGACGACCACTGAAGCTTTCTTT
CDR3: CASSQQGTTTEAFF

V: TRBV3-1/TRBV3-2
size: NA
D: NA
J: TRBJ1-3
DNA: TGTGCCAGCAGCCCCCTGTACAGGCCCTCTGGAAACACCATATATTTT
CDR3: CASSPLYRPSGNTIYF

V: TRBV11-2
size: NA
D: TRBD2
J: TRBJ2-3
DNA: TGTGCCAGCCACAGACTAGCGGGCACAGATACGCAGTATTTT
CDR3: CASHRLAGTDTQYF

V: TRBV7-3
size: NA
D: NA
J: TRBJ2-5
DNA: TGTGCCAGCAGCTTCTTCCCCGTAAGCCGGGACAACCAAGAGACCCAGTACTTC
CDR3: CASSFFPVSRDNQETQYF